Listed here are 29 T cell receptor beta chains from one sample, sequenced in a study of T cell changes during pregnancy in multiple sclerosis. Generated by immunoSEQ multiplex PCR, the TCRdb table keeps only in-frame clones and is missing some. This sample has under 50,000 clones; 85% to 95% occur once, and the top ten carry 5.5% to 6%. Source: CD8+ T cells from peripheral blood mononuclear cells, taken in the first trimester of pregnancy. These receptors all stem from a female donor with multiple sclerosis, enrolled in a pregnancy study.

The chain combines TRBV5-6 with TRBJ2-5, with D perhaps matching TRBD2 (5 bases). The V gene's germline CDR1 is SGHDT and CDR2 YYEEEE. V shed 3 bases and J shed 5 bases, with 11 bases lying between them. The CDR3 loop spans 13 amino acids. The CDR3, as DNA: TGTGCCAGCAGCTCGGCGTTAGCGGAGACCCAGTACTTC. It encodes CASSSALAETQYF.

The rearrangement links TRBV28 to TRBJ2-2; TRBD2 is a possible D gene (6 bases). The CDR3 contains 18 residues. V was pared by 5 bases and J by 0 bases, with 19 bases between. The germline V gene has CDR1 MDHEN and CDR2 SYDVKM. CDR3 region: CASSPPPTSLTNTGELFF. The CDR3 coding sequence is TGTGCCAGCAGTCCCCCCCCCACTAGCTTAACGAACACCGGGGAGCTGTTTTTT.

In regard to this clone: Other DNA sequences in the sample encode the same CDR3. This sequence joins TRBV27 and TRBJ1-2, with D possibly being TRBD1 (6 bases). The germline V and J ends were trimmed by 2 bases and 3 bases, with 7 bases remaining between them. The CDR3 runs 13 residues. Germline CDR1 and CDR2: MNHEY and SMNVEV (reference sequence). CDR3 region: CASSLGQYYGYTF. CDR3 DNA sequence: TGTGCCAGCAGTTTAGGACAGTACTATGGCTACACCTTC.

This chain uses TRBV7-9 with TRBJ2-7, with 7 bases aligning to TRBD2. V was pared by 8 bases and J by 8 bases, with 9 bases of the junction left unmatched. This CDR3 comprises 12 residues. Germline lookup yields CDR1 SEHNR and CDR2 FQNEAQ (reference sequence). As DNA, the CDR3 is TGTGCCAGCCGGGACTACGATTCAAAGCAGTACTTC. Translating it yields CASRDYDSKQYF.

The chain recombines TRBV6-1 with TRBJ2-7; TRBD2 matches 7 bases. Germline V gene data show CDR1 as MNHNS and CDR2 as SASEGT. The CDR3 is 12 amino acids. V trimming: 4 bases; J trimming: 4 bases; junction bases outside the gene matches: 1. Here the CDR3 reads CASSAGGYEQYF. CDR3 sequence (DNA): TGTGCCAGCAGTGCCGGGGGGTACGAGCAGTACTTC.

The chain employs TRBV18 and TRBJ1-3, with TRBD1 identical over 7 bases. Germline V gives CDR1 KGHSH, CDR2 LQKENI. The CDR3 length is 15 residues. Losses at the gene ends were 7 bases for V and 0 bases for J; bases not matched to a gene: 6. The CDR3 loop is CASLEQGISGNTIYF. For the CDR3, the DNA is TGTGCCAGCTTAGAACAGGGGATCTCTGGAAACACCATATATTTT.

This chain uses TRBV19 with TRBJ2-3; D ambiguous. The CDR3 consists of 13 residues. V lost 5 bases to trimming and J lost 0 bases, with 6 bases between them. Germline assignment: CDR1 LNHDA and CDR2 SQIVND (reference sequence). The CDR3 region is CASSRASTDTQYF. CDR3 sequence (DNA): TGTGCCAGTAGTCGAGCAAGCACAGATACGCAGTATTTT.

Here the CDR3 DNA reads TGTGCCAGCAGCCCGAGGGGGCGCGAGCAGTACTTC. This codes for CASSPRGREQYF. This chain uses TRBV11-3 with TRBJ2-7; 7 positions agree with TRBD1. The CDR3 extends over 12 amino acids. Germline values: CDR1 SGHNT, CDR2 YENEEA. Trimming took 5 bases from V and 6 from J; bases not matched to a gene: 4.

The chain couples TRBV27 to TRBJ1-1, with a possible D match to TRBD1 (5 bases). The V gene's germline CDR1 is MNHEY and CDR2 SMNVEV (reference sequence). The V end was cut by 8 bases, the J end by 11 bases, with 18 bases between. The CDR3 consists of 12 residues. CDR3 in amino acids: CASGRGRRGAFF. Here the CDR3 DNA reads TGTGCCAGCGGGAGGGGCCGGCGCGGGGCTTTCTTT.

This sequence joins TRBV4-1 and TRBJ2-1; a possible D gene is TRBD2 (5 bases). V was cut by 5 bases and J by 7 bases, with 24 bases left in between. Germline V gene sequence: CDR1 MGHRA, CDR2 YSYEKL. This CDR3 contains 17 residues. The DNA for the CDR3 is TGCGCCAGCAGCAAGACGATCGGTAGCAGACGCGGGAATGAGCAGTTCTTC. Residues: CASSKTIGSRRGNEQFF.

The chain is built from TRBV28 and TRBJ2-7, with 9 bases matching TRBD2. The germline V gene encodes CDR1 MDHEN and CDR2 SYDVKM. The CDR3 runs to 19 residues. With V trimmed by 4 bases and J by 2 bases, 18 bases remained unmatched. CDR3 region: CASSSSQAGGSGRTYEQYF. The CDR3 DNA follows: TGTGCCAGCAGTTCCTCCCAGGCGGGGGGGTCGGGAAGAACCTACGAGCAGTACTTC. The whole variable domain, filled in from reference TRBV28 and TRBJ2-7, reads DVKVTQSSRYLVKRTGEKVFLECVQDMDHENMFWYRQDPGLGLRLIYFSYDVKMKEKGDIPEGYSVSREKKERFSLILESASTNQTSMYLCASSSSQAGGSGRTYEQYFGPGTRLTVT.

The chain uses TRBV5-6 and TRBJ1-2, with a weak D call TRBD1 (5 bases). This CDR3 has 16 residues. CDR1 and CDR2 (germline): SGHDT, YYEEEE. The V gene lost 5 bases and the J gene lost 0 bases, with 17 bases spanning the gap. CDR3 residues: CASRSWGEKANYGYTF. CDR3 DNA: TGTGCCAGCAGGTCTTGGGGGGAGAAAGCTAACTATGGCTACACCTTC.

This clone was detected only once. The chain links TRBV5-1 to TRBJ2-1; possibly TRBD1 for D (6 bases). CDR1 SGHRS and CDR2 YFSETQ come from the germline V gene. V was cut by 2 bases and J by 9 bases, with 6 bases left in between. The CDR3 is made up of 11 amino acids. The CDR3 sequence: CASSLGGEQFF. CDR3 DNA sequence: TGCGCCAGCAGCTTAGGGGGTGAGCAGTTCTTC.

The chain carries TRBV5-6 and TRBJ2-2; tentative D call: TRBD1 (6 bases). The CDR3 consists of 15 residues. Trimming pared 7 bases from V and 6 bases from J, leaving 19 bases between. Per germline, CDR1 SGHDT and CDR2 YYEEEE. The CDR3 loop is CASVEAGVKSGELFF. The CDR3 DNA is TGTGCCAGCGTAGAGGCAGGGGTTAAATCCGGGGAGCTGTTTTTT.

In its sample, this clone was seen once. The chain recombines TRBV27 with TRBJ2-1, with 7 bases matching TRBD2. The CDR3 consists of 12 residues. V lost 6 bases and J lost 12; bases outside the gene matches: 8. Germline V lookup: CDR1 MNHEY, CDR2 SMNVEV (reference sequence). CDR3: CASSRPGGGQFF. CDR3 in DNA: TGTGCCAGCAGCCGACCGGGGGGTGGGCAGTTCTTC.

The CDR3 sequence: CASSLTAGGHHEQFF. The DNA for the CDR3 is TGTGCCAGCAGCTTAACAGCGGGAGGGCACCATGAGCAGTTCTTC. The gene calls are TRBV7-9 and TRBJ2-1; 10 bases line up with TRBD2. Trimming cost V 2 bases and J 8 bases; bases outside gene matches: 6. This CDR3 is built from 15 residues. Per germline, CDR1 SEHNR and CDR2 FQNEAQ (reference sequence).

J is TRBJ2-3 and V is TRBV2; TRBD1 is a possible D gene (5 bases). Germline CDR1 SNHLY, CDR2 FYNNEI. The CDR3 runs to 16 residues. V gave up 4 bases and J gave up 6 bases, with 20 bases separating them. CDR3 sequence (DNA): TGTGCCAGCAGTGGAGCTGACAGTCCCGCAGGGGATACGCAGTATTTT. It is translated as CASSGADSPAGDTQYF. Complete variable domain (other parts from reference TRBV2 and TRBJ2-3): EPEVTQTPSHQVTQMGQEVILRCVPISNHLYFYWYRQILGQKVEFLVSFYNNEISEKSEIFDDQFSVERPDGSNFTLKIRSTKLEDSAMYFCASSGADSPAGDTQYFGPGTRLTVL.

The V and J genes are TRBV4-2 and TRBJ2-1, with 14 bases that match TRBD2. The CDR3 has 16 residues. CDR1 is LGHNA, CDR2 YNFKEQ, per germline. With V trimmed by 1 base and J by 8 bases, 4 bases remained unmatched. Here the CDR3 DNA reads TGTGCCAGCAGCCAAGCCGGGACTAGCGGGAGCGATGAGCAGTTCTTC. As protein: CASSQAGTSGSDEQFF.

This chain joins TRBV28 and TRBJ2-5; 8 bases map to TRBD2. Germline CDR1 MDHEN, CDR2 SYDVKM. The CDR3 spans 15 residues. J lost 1 base, V lost 4 bases, and 5 bases had no gene match. CDR3 sequence: CASSWRGRTQETQYF. Written as DNA, the CDR3 is TGTGCCAGCAGTTGGCGCGGGAGGACCCAAGAGACCCAGTACTTC. The variable domain in full, completed from reference TRBV28 and TRBJ2-5, reads DVKVTQSSRYLVKRTGEKVFLECVQDMDHENMFWYRQDPGLGLRLIYFSYDVKMKEKGDIPEGYSVSREKKERFSLILESASTNQTSMYLCASSWRGRTQETQYFGPGTRLLVL.

The sample holds one count of this clone. This rearrangement joins TRBV6-1 to TRBJ1-5; D is unresolved. V lost 3 bases, J lost 9 bases, and 12 bases lay in between. The CDR3 covers 13 residues. From germline, CDR1 is MNHNS and CDR2 SASEGT. The CDR3 DNA reads TGTGCCAGCAGTGAGACGGGGTCGGGGCCCCAGCATTTT. Encoded protein: CASSETGSGPQHF.

This chain links TRBV4-1 with TRBJ2-1; 10 bases agree with TRBD2. CDR1 and CDR2 from the germline V gene are MGHRA and YSYEKL. Trimming took 1 base from V and 7 from J; bases not matched to a gene: 4. The CDR3 totals 15 residues. CDR3 nucleotide sequence: TGCGCCAGCAGCCAAGCAAGCGGGAGGGCTAATGAGCAGTTCTTC. It translates to CASSQASGRANEQFF.

This chain connects TRBV4-1 to TRBJ1-1; TRBD1 is a possible D gene (5 bases). The V gene lost 1 base and the J gene lost 4 bases, with 13 bases spanning the gap. This CDR3 is built from 15 residues. Germline loops: CDR1 MGHRA, CDR2 YSYEKL. This CDR3 reads CASSQGAGIFTEAFF. CDR3 coding DNA: TGCGCCAGCAGCCAAGGGGCAGGGATCTTCACTGAAGCTTTCTTT.

This clone is a singleton in its sample. This chain uses TRBV30 with TRBJ2-1; D unresolved. V shed 6 bases and J shed 10 bases, with 13 bases lying between them. This CDR3 comprises 11 residues. CDR1 is GTSNPN, CDR2 SVGIG, per germline (reference sequence). CDR3 nucleotide sequence: TGTGCCTGCTCCACTTTCGAGGAGCAGTTCTTC. Residues: CACSTFEEQFF.

The J gene is TRBJ2-5, the V gene TRBV13; D is possibly TRBD2 (5 bases). The CDR3 has 14 residues. With 0 bases removed from V and 4 bases from J, the gap between germline ends came to 9 bases. Per germline, CDR1 PRHDT and CDR2 FYEKMQ (reference sequence). This CDR3 is CASSLGGRGETQYF. Written as DNA, the CDR3 is TGTGCCAGCAGCTTAGGTGGGAGAGGAGAGACCCAGTACTTC.

This clone is a singleton in its sample. The chain recombines TRBV7-6 with TRBJ2-7, with D perhaps TRBD2 (6 bases). V was pared by 5 bases and J by 3 bases, with 14 bases between. Germline values: CDR1 SGHVS, CDR2 FNYEAQ. This CDR3 has 14 amino acids. In DNA form, the CDR3 reads TGTGCCAGCAGCCCGGGGACTGGGAACTACGAGCAGTACTTC. It yields the protein CASSPGTGNYEQYF.

The V and J genes are TRBV4-1 and TRBJ2-7; 9 bases line up with TRBD1. With 1 base clipped from V and 5 bases from J, the junction kept 15 bases outside the gene matches. The CDR3 covers 18 residues. Per the germline V gene, CDR1 is MGHRA and CDR2 is YSYEKL. Here the CDR3 reads CASSQGEKDRGRIDEQYF. For the CDR3, the DNA is TGCGCCAGCAGCCAAGGGGAGAAGGACAGGGGTAGGATCGACGAGCAGTACTTC.

This clone has only one observation. This sequence joins TRBV29-1 and TRBJ1-5; weak D call: TRBD1 (5 bases). Germline values: CDR1 SQVTM, CDR2 ANQGSEA. The V and J ends lost 7 bases and 4 bases respectively, with 11 bases between them. The CDR3 sequence is 12 residues long. CDR3 amino acids: CSAGRENQPQHF. CDR3 in DNA: TGCAGCGCGGGACGGGAGAATCAGCCCCAGCATTTT.

The V gene is TRBV28, the J gene TRBJ1-5; 9 positions match TRBD1. This CDR3 spans 15 amino acids. In germline, CDR1 is MDHEN, CDR2 SYDVKM. Trimming removed 5 bases from V and 5 bases from J; junction bases left unmatched: 7. As DNA, the CDR3 is TGTGCCAGCAGTACCGGGACAGGGCGGGATCAGCCCCAGCATTTT. Translated, it gives CASSTGTGRDQPQHF.

The rearrangement joins TRBV11-2 to TRBJ2-5, with TRBD2 matching over 8 bases. CDR3 length equals 16 residues. Trimming removed 5 bases from V and 5 bases from J; junction bases left unmatched: 13. Germline V CDR1 and CDR2: SGHAT, FQNNGV. The DNA for the CDR3 is TGTGCCAGCAGCCGGAAGCCAGCGGGAGATGGGGAGACCCAGTACTTC. Translated, it gives CASSRKPAGDGETQYF.